This TCR beta chain was found in a study of T cells in Graves' hyperthyroidism and ophthalmopathy. Study conclusions and caveats: In the analysis, a 13 V-J model separated ophthalmopathy from stable hyperthyroidism. Most thyroid-expanded clonotypes above 0.001 were also found in blood.

Amplification of TCR beta CDR3 regions used RNA as the template. The HTBI primer set served for first-round RT-PCR of the TCR CDR3. TCRdb called the multiplex PCR reads again in MiXCR, with one record for every CDR3 protein. The sample has about 400,000 distinct CDR3 sequences; roughly 13% are singletons. This clonotype showed up many times. What it binds is not known. Stable disease denoted Graves' hyperthyroidism without ophthalmopathy progression within 18 months. The sample comprised blood. This sequence was found in a woman between 18 and 29 years old with Graves' hyperthyroidism.

CDR3 nucleotides: TGTGCCAGCAAGCGGGACAGTAATGAAAAACTGTTTTTT. It encodes CASKRDSNEKLFF. The genes are TRBV2 and TRBJ1-4; 7 nucleotides match TRBD1. Germline V gene data show CDR1 as SNHLY and CDR2 as FYNNEI. V lost 7 bases, J lost 4 bases, and 3 bases stayed unmatched. The CDR3 is made up of 13 amino acids. Full variable domain (missing parts from reference TRBV2 and TRBJ1-4): EPEVTQTPSHQVTQMGQEVILRCVPISNHLYFYWYRQILGQKVEFLVSFYNNEISEKSEIFDDQFSVERPDGSNFTLKIRSTKLEDSAMYFCASKRDSNEKLFFGSGTQLSVL.